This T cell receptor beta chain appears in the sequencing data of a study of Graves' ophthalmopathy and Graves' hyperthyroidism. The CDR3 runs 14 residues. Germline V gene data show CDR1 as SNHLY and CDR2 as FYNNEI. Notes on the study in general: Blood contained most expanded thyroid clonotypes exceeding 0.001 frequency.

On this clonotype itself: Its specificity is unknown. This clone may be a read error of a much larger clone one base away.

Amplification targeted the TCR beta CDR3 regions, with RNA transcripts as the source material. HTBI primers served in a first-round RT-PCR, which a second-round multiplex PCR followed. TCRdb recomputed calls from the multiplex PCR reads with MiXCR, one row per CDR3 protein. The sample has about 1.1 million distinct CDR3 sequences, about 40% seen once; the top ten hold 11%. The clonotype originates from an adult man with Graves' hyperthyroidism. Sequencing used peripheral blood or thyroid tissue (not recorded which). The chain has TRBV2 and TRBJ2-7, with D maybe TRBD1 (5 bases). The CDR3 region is CASREGQGPYEQCF. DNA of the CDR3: TGTGCCAGCAGGGAAGGGCAGGGCCCCTACGAGCAGTGCTTC.